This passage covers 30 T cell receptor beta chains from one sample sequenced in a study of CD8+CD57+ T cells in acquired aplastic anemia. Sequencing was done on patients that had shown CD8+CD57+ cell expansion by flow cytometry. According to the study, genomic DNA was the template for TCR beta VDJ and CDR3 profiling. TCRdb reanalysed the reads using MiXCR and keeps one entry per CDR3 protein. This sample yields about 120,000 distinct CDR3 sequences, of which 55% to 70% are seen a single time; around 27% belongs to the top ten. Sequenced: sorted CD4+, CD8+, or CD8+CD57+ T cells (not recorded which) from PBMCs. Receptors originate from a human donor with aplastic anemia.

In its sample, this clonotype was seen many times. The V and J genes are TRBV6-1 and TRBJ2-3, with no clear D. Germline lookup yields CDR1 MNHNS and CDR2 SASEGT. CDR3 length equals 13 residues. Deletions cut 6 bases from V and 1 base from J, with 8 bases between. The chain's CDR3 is CASSLWGTDTQYF. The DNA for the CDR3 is TGTGCCAGCAGCCTGTGGGGCACAGATACGCAGTATTTT.

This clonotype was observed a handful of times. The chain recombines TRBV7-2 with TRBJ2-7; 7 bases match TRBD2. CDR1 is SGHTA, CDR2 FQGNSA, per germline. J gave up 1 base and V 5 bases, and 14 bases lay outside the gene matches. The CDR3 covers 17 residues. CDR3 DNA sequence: TGTGCCAGCAGCGTTGCGGGAAGCCGGGACTATTCCTACGAGCAGTACTTC. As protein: CASSVAGSRDYSYEQYF.

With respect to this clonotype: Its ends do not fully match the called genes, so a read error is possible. The CDR3 bases are TGCGCCAGCAGGCGGGGTAGCCTCGATGAGCAGTTCTTC. It codes for CASRRGSLDEQFF. This sequence joins TRBV6-1 and TRBJ2-1, with D possibly being TRBD2 (6 bases). Germline lookup yields CDR1 MNHNS and CDR2 SASEGT. The CDR3 is 13 amino acids.

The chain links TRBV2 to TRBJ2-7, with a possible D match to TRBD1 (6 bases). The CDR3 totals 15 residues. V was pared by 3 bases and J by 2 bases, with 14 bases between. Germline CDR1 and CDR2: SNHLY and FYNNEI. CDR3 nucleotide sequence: TGTGCCAGCAGTGATTTCCGCAGGGGAGCCTACGAGCAGTACTTC. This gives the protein CASSDFRRGAYEQYF.

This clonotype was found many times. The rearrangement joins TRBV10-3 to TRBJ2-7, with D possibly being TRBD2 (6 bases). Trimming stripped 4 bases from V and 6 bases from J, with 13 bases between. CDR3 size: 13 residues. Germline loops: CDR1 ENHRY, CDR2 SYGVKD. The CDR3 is CAISAGERLEQYF. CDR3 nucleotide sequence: TGTGCCATCAGTGCGGGGGAGCGCCTCGAGCAGTACTTC.

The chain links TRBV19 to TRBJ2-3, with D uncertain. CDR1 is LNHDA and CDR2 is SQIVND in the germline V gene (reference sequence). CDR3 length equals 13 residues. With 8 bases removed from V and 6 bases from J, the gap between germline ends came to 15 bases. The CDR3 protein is CASRREDKDTQYF. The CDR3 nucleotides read TGTGCCAGTCGACGTGAAGATAAGGATACGCAGTATTTT. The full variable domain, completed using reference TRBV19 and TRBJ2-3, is DGGITQSPKYLFRKEGQNVTLSCEQNLNHDAMYWYRQDPGQGLRLIYYSQIVNDFQKGDIAEGYSVSREKKESFPLTVTSAQKNPTAFYLCASRREDKDTQYFGPGTRLTVL.

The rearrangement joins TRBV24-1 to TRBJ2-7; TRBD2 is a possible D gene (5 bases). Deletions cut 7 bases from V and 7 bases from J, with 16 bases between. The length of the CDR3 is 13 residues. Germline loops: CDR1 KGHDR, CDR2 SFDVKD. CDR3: CATSRPGTREQYF. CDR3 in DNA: TGTGCCACCAGCCGGCCGGGAACGAGGGAGCAGTACTTC.

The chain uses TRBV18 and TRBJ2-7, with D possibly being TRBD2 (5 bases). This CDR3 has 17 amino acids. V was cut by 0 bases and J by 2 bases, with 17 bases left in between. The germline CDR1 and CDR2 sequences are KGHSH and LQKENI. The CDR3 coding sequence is TGTGCCAGCTCACCACCGGAGGTGGCAGTCCTCCCCTACGAGCAGTACTTC. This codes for CASSPPEVAVLPYEQYF.

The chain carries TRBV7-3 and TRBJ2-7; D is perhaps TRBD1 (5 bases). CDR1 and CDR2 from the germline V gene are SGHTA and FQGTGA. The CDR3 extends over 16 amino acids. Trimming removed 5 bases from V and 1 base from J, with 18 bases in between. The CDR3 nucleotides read TGTGCCAGCAGCCTCATGACAGACACCTCATCCTACGAGCAGTACTTC. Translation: CASSLMTDTSSYEQYF.

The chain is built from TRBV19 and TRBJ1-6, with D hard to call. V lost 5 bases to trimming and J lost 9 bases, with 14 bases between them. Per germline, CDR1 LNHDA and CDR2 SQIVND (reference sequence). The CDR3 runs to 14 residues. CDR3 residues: CASSPDTTSSPLHF. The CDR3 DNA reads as TGTGCCAGTAGTCCAGACACGACGAGTTCACCCCTCCACTTT. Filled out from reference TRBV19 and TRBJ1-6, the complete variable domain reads DGGITQSPKYLFRKEGQNVTLSCEQNLNHDAMYWYRQDPGQGLRLIYYSQIVNDFQKGDIAEGYSVSREKKESFPLTVTSAQKNPTAFYLCASSPDTTSSPLHFGNGTRLTVT.

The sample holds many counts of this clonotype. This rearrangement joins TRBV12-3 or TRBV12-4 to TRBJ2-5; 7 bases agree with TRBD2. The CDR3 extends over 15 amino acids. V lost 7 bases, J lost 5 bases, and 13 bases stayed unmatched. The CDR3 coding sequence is TGTGCCAGCAATCCCGGCGGGGGTATGGCGGAGACCCAGTACTTC. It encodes CASNPGGGMAETQYF.

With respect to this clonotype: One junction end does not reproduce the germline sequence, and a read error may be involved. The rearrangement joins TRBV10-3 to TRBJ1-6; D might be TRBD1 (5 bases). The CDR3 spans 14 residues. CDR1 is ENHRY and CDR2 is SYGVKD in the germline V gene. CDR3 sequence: CASSPSGGNSPLHF. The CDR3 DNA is TGTGCCAGCAGTCCTAGTGGGGGTAATTCACCCCTCCACTTT.

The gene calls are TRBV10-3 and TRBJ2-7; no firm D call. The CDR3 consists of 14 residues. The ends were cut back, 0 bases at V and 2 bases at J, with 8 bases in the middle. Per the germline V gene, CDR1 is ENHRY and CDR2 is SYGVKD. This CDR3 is CAISESAGPYEQYF. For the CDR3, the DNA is TGTGCCATCAGTGAGTCGGCCGGGCCCTACGAGCAGTACTTC.

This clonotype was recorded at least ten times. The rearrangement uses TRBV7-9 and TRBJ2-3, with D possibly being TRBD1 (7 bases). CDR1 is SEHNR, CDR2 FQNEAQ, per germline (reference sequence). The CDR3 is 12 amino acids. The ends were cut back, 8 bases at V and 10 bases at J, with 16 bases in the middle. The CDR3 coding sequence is TGTGCCAGCGCACCGCGGGACAGCGCGCAGTATTTT. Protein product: CASAPRDSAQYF. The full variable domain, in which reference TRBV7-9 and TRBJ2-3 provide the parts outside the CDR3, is DTGVSQNPRHKITKRGQNVTFRCDPISEHNRLYWYRQTLGQGPEFLTYFQNEAQLEKSRLLSDRFSAERPKGSFSTLEIQRTEQGDSAMYLCASAPRDSAQYFGPGTRLTVL.

CDR3 nucleotide sequence: TGTGCCAGCATTCGTGAGCCCATGAACACTGAAGCTTTCTTT. It codes for CASIREPMNTEAFF. The V call is TRBV2, the J call TRBJ1-1, with no clear D. Germline V gives CDR1 SNHLY, CDR2 FYNNEI. The V end lost 7 bases, the J end lost 0 bases, and 12 bases lay between the germline ends. This CDR3 is built from 14 residues.

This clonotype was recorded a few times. The CDR3 DNA follows: TGCAGCGCTGACAGTTTCCAAGAGACCCAGTACTTC. Its translation is CSADSFQETQYF. The chain joins TRBV29-1 to TRBJ2-5, with D possibly TRBD1 on 5 matching bases. There are 12 residues in the CDR3. V gave up 7 bases and J gave up 1 base, with 10 bases separating them. Germline lookup yields CDR1 SQVTM and CDR2 ANQGSEA.

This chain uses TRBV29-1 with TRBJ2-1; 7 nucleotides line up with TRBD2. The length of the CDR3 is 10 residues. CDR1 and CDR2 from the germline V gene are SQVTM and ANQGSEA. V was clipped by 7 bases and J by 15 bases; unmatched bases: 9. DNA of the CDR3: TGCAGCGCATGGGACTATCAACTGTTCTTC. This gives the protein CSAWDYQLFF.

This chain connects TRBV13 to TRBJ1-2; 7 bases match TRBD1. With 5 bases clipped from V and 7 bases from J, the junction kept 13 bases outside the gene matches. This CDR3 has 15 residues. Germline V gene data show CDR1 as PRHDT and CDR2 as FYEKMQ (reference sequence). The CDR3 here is CASSAPGQRSGGYTF. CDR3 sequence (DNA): TGTGCCAGCAGCGCCCCGGGACAGAGGAGTGGTGGCTACACCTTC.

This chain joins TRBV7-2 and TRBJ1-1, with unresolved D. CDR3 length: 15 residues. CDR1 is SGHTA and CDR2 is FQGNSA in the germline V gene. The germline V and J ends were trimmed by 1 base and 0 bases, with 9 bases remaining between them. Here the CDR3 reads CASSLGGVMNTEAFF. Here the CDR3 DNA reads TGTGCCAGCAGCTTAGGGGGAGTCATGAACACTGAAGCTTTCTTT.

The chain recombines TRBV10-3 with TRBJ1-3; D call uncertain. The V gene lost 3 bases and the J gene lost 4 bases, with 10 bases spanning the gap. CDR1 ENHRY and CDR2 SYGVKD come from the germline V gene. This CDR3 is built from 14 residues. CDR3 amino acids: CAISDHDTGNTIYF. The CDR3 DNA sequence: TGTGCCATCAGTGACCACGACACCGGAAACACCATATATTTT.

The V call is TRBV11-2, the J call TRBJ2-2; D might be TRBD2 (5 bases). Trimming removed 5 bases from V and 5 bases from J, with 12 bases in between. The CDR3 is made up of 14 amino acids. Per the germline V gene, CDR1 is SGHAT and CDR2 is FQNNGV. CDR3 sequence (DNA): TGTGCCAGCAGCCCGAGGGTGGAAACCGGGGAGCTGTTTTTT. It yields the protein CASSPRVETGELFF.

The CDR3 DNA follows: TGCAGCGTTACCAGGTCGAACACTGAAGCTTTCTTT. Translated: CSVTRSNTEAFF. The V and J genes are TRBV29-1 and TRBJ1-1, with D unclear. The CDR3 extends over 12 amino acids. Trimming shortened V by 5 bases and J by 1 base, and 8 bases separated the two germline ends. Germline values: CDR1 SQVTM, CDR2 ANQGSEA.

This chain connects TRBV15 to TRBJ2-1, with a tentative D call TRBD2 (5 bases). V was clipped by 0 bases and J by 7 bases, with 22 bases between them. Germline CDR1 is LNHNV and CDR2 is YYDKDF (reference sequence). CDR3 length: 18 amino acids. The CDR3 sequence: CATSRDSSVRDYGNEQFF. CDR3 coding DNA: TGTGCCACCAGCAGAGATAGCTCGGTTCGAGACTACGGGAATGAGCAGTTCTTC.

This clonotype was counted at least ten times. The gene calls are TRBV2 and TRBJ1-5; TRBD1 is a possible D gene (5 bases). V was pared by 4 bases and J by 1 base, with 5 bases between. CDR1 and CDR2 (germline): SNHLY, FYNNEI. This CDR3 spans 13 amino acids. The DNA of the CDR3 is TGTGCCAGCAGTGGGGACAGCAATCAGCCCCAGCATTTT. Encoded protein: CASSGDSNQPQHF. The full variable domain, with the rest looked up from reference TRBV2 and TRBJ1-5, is EPEVTQTPSHQVTQMGQEVILRCVPISNHLYFYWYRQILGQKVEFLVSFYNNEISEKSEIFDDQFSVERPDGSNFTLKIRSTKLEDSAMYFCASSGDSNQPQHFGDGTRLSIL.

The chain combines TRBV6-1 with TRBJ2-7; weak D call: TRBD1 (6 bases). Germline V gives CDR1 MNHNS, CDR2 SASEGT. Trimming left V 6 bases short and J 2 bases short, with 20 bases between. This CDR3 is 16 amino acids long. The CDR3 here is CASRTTDRTETYEQYF. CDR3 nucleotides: TGTGCCAGCAGAACCACCGACAGGACGGAAACCTACGAGCAGTACTTC.

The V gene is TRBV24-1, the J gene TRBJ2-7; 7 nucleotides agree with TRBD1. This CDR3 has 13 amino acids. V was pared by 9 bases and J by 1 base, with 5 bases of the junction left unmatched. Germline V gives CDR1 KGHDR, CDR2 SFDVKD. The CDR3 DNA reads TGTGCCACCCCGGACAGGACTTCCTACGAGCAGTACTTC. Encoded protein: CATPDRTSYEQYF.

CDR3 amino acids: CASRGAGPDCNEQFF. CDR3 DNA: TGTGCCAGCAGGGGAGCGGGGCCAGATTGCAATGAGCAGTTCTTC. V gene TRBV6-1 combines with J gene TRBJ2-1; 7 bases align to TRBD2. Trimming took 6 bases from V and 6 from J; bases not matched to a gene: 11. The CDR3 covers 15 residues. Germline V gene lookup returns CDR1 MNHNS and CDR2 SASEGT.

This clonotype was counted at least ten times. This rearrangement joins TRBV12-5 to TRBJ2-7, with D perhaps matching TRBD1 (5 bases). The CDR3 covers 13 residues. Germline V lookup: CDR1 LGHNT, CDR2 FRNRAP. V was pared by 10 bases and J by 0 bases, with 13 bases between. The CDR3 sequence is CATQGDSSYEQYF. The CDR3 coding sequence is TGTGCTACCCAGGGTGATAGCTCCTACGAGCAGTACTTC.

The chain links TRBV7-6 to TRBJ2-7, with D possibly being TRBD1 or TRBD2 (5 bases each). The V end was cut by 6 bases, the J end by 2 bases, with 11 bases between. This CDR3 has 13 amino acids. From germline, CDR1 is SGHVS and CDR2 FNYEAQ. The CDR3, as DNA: TGTGCCAGCAGTCCAGGGAGCACCTACGAGCAGTACTTC. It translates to CASSPGSTYEQYF.

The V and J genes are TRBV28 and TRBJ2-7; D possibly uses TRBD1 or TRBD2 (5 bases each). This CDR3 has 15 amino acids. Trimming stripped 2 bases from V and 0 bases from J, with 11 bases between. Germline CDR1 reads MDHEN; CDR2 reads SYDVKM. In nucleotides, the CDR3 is TGTGCCAGCAGTTTAGAAGGGGAGAGCTCCTACGAGCAGTACTTC. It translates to CASSLEGESSYEQYF.